The entry below gives a single T cell receptor (beta chain) sequence along with its context. TCRdb keeps only in-frame clones here, not all; method: immunoSEQ multiplex PCR. This table has 85,000 to 90,000 clones, about 89% appearing once. These data belong to a study of control samples from healthy donors and cancer patients. The TCR originated in a man aged 30 to 39 in good health. The sample was blood.

For the CDR3, the DNA is TGTGCCAGCTCGGGTGGGTTCACTGAAGCTTTCTTT. Amino acids: CASSGGFTEAFF. The rearrangement joins TRBV18 to TRBJ1-1; no reliable D call. This CDR3 spans 12 amino acids. CDR1 is KGHSH and CDR2 is LQKENI in the germline V gene. V lost 6 bases and J lost 4, with 9 bases in between.